The 9 T cell receptor beta chains given below trace back to one sample, sequenced in a study of cytomegalovirus exposure and HLA in healthy donors. Amplification used 60 Vbeta primers and 13 Jbeta primers. TCRdb's copy holds only in-frame clones and misses some; the assay was immunoSEQ multiplex PCR. The table shows 150,000 or so clones, with less than 85% occurring only once. The sequencing input was PBMCs. The source of these receptors is a woman in her sixties in good health and CMV-seropositive.

This clone was counted a few times. The chain is built from TRBV5-1 and TRBJ2-2, with D unclear. Germline CDR1 reads SGHRS; CDR2 reads YFSETQ. V lost 1 base to trimming and J lost 3 bases, with 7 bases between them. The CDR3 totals 14 residues. The CDR3 spells CASSLLSYTGELFF. Written as DNA, the CDR3 is TGCGCCAGCAGCTTGCTATCGTACACCGGGGAGCTGTTTTTT. Full variable domain (outside the CDR3, taken from reference TRBV5-1 and TRBJ2-2): KAGVTQTPRYLIKTRGQQVTLSCSPISGHRSVSWYQQTPGQGLQFLFEYFSETQRNKGNFPGRFSGRQFSNSRSEMNVSTLELGDSALYLCASSLLSYTGELFFGEGSRLTVL.

This clone was seen once. This chain connects TRBV4-2 to TRBJ2-5; the D gene is possibly TRBD1 (6 bases). The CDR3 consists of 15 residues. V lost 0 bases and J lost 2, with 10 bases in between. In germline, CDR1 is LGHNA, CDR2 YNFKEQ. This CDR3 reads CASSQDPTGQETQYF. Written as DNA, the CDR3 is TGTGCCAGCAGCCAAGATCCCACAGGGCAAGAGACCCAGTACTTC.

This clone was seen more than once but under ten times. The gene calls are TRBV10-3 and TRBJ2-2; 7 bases are shared with TRBD1. The CDR3 covers 15 residues. CDR1 is ENHRY, CDR2 SYGVKD, per germline. The V gene end was trimmed by 0 bases and the J gene end by 3 bases; junction bases not matched to a gene: 1. Written as DNA, the CDR3 is TGTGCCATCAGTGAGTCCACAGGGGACACCGGGGAGCTGTTTTTT. As protein: CAISESTGDTGELFF.

The chain joins TRBV5-1 to TRBJ1-5; maybe TRBD1 (5 bases). The CDR3 extends over 15 amino acids. Germline values: CDR1 SGHRS, CDR2 YFSETQ. V was cut by 4 bases and J by 0 bases, with 11 bases left in between. The DNA of the CDR3 is TGCGCCAGCAGCCCGGGGACTGTTAGCAATCAGCCCCAGCATTTT. Its protein product is CASSPGTVSNQPQHF.

The genes are TRBV5-1 and TRBJ2-1; TRBD2 aligns across 10 bases. Trimming removed 4 bases from V and 8 bases from J; junction bases left unmatched: 12. Per the germline V gene, CDR1 is SGHRS and CDR2 is YFSETQ. The CDR3 sequence is 16 residues long. CDR3 nucleotide sequence: TGCGCCAGCAGCACGGGACTAGCGAGGGATTCGGATGAGCAGTTCTTC. It specifies CASSTGLARDSDEQFF.

The rearrangement uses TRBV19 and TRBJ2-1; 8 bases are shared with TRBD1. CDR3 size: 12 residues. Germline V gene lookup returns CDR1 LNHDA and CDR2 SQIVND (reference sequence). Trimming removed 5 bases from V and 15 bases from J; junction bases left unmatched: 9. As DNA, the CDR3 is TGTGCCAGTAGTCTTTGGACAGGGTATCTGTTCTTC. It is translated as CASSLWTGYLFF.

Turning to this clone: Other DNA sequences within the sample encode an identical CDR3. The rearrangement links TRBV5-1 to TRBJ1-2; the match to TRBD1 covers 8 bases. Germline V gene sequence: CDR1 SGHRS, CDR2 YFSETQ. This CDR3 region has 14 residues. J lost 5 bases, V lost 2 bases, and 5 bases had no gene match. For the CDR3, the DNA is TGCGCCAGCAGCTTAGGACAGGGTTCATATGGCTACACCTTC. Amino acids: CASSLGQGSYGYTF.

The CDR3 loop is CATSRDRRGSMNTEAFF. The CDR3, as DNA: TGTGCCACCAGCAGAGATAGGCGGGGTTCAATGAACACTGAAGCTTTCTTT. The chain employs TRBV15 and TRBJ1-1; D call uncertain. The V end was cut by 0 bases, the J end by 0 bases, with 14 bases between. Germline lookup yields CDR1 LNHNV and CDR2 YYDKDF (reference sequence). The CDR3 loop spans 17 amino acids.

The chain joins TRBV5-4 to TRBJ1-1, with a possible D match to TRBD1 (6 bases). Deletions cut 4 bases from V and 5 bases from J, with 15 bases between. CDR3 length: 14 amino acids. Germline CDR1 and CDR2: SGHNT and YYREEE (reference sequence). CDR3 coding DNA: TGTGCCAGCAGCCCCCCGGGCAGGGGAACTGAAGCTTTCTTT. This sequence encodes CASSPPGRGTEAFF.